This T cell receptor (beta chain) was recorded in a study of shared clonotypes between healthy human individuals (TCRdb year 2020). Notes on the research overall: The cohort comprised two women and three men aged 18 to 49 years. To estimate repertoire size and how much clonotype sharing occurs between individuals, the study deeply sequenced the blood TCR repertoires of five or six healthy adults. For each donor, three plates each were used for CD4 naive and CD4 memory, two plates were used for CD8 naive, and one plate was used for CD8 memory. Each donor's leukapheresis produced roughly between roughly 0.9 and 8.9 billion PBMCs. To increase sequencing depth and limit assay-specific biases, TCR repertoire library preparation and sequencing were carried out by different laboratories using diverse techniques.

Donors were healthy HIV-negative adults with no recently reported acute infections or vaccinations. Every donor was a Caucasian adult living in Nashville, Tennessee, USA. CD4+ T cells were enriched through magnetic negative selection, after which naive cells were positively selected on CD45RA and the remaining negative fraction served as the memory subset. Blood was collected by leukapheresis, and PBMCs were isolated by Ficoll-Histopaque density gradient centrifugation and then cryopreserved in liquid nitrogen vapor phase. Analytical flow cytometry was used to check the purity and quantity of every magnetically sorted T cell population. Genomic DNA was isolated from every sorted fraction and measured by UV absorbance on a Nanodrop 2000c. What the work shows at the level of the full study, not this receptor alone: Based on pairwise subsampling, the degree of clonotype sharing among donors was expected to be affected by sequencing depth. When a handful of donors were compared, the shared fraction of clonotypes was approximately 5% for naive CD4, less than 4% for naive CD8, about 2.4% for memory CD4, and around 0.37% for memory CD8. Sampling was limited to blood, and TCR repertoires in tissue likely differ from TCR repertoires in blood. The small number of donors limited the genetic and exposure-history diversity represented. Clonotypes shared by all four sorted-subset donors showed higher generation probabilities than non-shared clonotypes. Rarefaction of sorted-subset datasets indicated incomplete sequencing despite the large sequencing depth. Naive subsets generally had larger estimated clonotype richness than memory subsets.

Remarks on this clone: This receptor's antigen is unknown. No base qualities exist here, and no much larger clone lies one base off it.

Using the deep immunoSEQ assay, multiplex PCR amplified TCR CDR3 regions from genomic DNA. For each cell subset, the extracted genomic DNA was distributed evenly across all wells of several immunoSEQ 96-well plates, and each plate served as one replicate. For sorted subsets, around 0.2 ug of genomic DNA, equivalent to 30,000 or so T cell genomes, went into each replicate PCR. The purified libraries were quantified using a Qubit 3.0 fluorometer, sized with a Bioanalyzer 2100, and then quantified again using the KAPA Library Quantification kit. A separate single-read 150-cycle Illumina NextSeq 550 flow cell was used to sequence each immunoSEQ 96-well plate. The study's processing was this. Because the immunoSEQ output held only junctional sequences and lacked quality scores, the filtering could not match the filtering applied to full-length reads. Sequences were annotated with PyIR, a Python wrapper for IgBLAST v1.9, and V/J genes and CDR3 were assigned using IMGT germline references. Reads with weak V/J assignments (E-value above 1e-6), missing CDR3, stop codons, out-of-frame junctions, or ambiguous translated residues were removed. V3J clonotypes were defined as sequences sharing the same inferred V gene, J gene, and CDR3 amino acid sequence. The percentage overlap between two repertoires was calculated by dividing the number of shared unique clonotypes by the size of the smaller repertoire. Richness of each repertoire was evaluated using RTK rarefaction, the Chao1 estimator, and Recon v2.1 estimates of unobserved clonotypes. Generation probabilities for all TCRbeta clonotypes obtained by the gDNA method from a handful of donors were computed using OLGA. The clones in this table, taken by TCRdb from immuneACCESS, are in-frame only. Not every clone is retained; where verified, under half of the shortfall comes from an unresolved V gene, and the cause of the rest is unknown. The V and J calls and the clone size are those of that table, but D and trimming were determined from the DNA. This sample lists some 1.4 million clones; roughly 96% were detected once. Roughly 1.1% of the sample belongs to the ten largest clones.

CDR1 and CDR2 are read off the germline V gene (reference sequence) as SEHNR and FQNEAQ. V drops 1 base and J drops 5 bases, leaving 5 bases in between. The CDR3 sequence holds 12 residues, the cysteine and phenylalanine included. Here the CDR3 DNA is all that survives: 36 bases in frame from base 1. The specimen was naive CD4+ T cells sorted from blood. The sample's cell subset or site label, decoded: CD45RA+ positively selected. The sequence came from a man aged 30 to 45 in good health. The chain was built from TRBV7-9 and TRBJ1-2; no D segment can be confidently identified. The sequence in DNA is TGTGCCAGCAGCTTAGAGCAGTATGGCTACACCTTC. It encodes CASSLEQYGYTF. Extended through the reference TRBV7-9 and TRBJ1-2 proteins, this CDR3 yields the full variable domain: DTGVSQNPRHKITKRGQNVTFRCDPISEHNRLYWYRQTLGQGPEFLTYFQNEAQLEKSRLLSDRFSAERPKGSFSTLEIQRTEQGDSAMYLCASSLEQYGYTFGSGTRLTVV.